This T cell receptor beta chain was identified during a study of blood T cell repertoires in COVID-19. The overall study: Whether acute or convalescent, the COVID-19 samples came from the United States, Italy and Spain. T cells, B-cell-depleted T cells, or PBMCs supplied cDNA or gDNA.

Original processing methods: For nucleated cells, counts were estimated from reference gene primer amplification. This table comes from immunoSEQ multiplex PCR, and its TCRdb copy is limited to in-frame clones, with some not included. Clone size and V and J calls were adopted from that table, with D and trimming inferred from the DNA. Among about 240,000 clones listed, 80% to 90% were seen once. Germline assignment: CDR1 SGHRS and CDR2 YFSETQ. The V end was cut by 5 bases, the J end by 4 bases, with 27 bases between. The CDR3 loop spans 18 amino acids. This clone has just a few counts. The clonotype originates from a woman in her sixties or seventies with acute or convalescent COVID-19. This chain joins TRBV5-1 and TRBJ1-2; TRBD1 might be the D (6 bases). The sequenced sample was peripheral blood. The CDR3 region is CASRNRPRGAGASYGYTF. The CDR3 DNA sequence: TGCGCCAGCAGAAATCGCCCCAGGGGCGCCGGGGCTTCCTATGGCTACACCTTC.